These 29 T cell receptor beta chains were all obtained from the same sample, sequenced in a study of shared clonotypes between healthy human individuals. This table comes from immunoSEQ multiplex PCR, and its TCRdb copy is limited to in-frame clones, with some not included. The data contain about 2.4 million clones, roughly 93% of them singletons. The specimen was naive CD4+ T cells from PBMCs. Subset reported: CD45RA+ positively selected. The receptors come from a man aged 18-30 years in good health. Some clones in this sample may be carry-over from other donors' samples.

As for this clone: This specimen includes other DNA sequences encoding the same CDR3. The genes are TRBV6-5 and TRBJ2-7; D tentatively fits TRBD1 or TRBD2 (5 bases each). Trimming took 0 bases from V and 6 from J, leaving 6 bases between them. There are 12 residues in the CDR3. Looked up from germline, CDR1 is MNHEY and CDR2 is SVGAGI. The CDR3 protein is CASSYSGGEQYF. Written as DNA, the CDR3 is TGTGCCAGCAGTTACTCTGGGGGCGAGCAGTACTTC.

This clone is a singleton in its sample. This sequence joins TRBV2 and TRBJ1-5, with a possible D match to TRBD1 (6 bases). The germline CDR1 and CDR2 sequences are SNHLY and FYNNEI. With 2 bases removed from V and 8 bases from J, the gap between germline ends came to 19 bases. This CDR3 is built from 16 residues. The CDR3 is CASSEILGASLKPQHF. DNA of the CDR3: TGTGCCAGCAGTGAAATACTGGGGGCGTCGCTGAAGCCCCAGCATTTT.

The V gene is TRBV5-5, the J gene TRBJ1-2; D not resolved. CDR1 is SGHKS, CDR2 YYEKEE, per germline (reference sequence). Trimming cost V 3 bases and J 2 bases, with 11 bases left between them. There are 14 residues in the CDR3. The CDR3 region has the DNA TGTGCCAGCAGCTCAACCACATACAACTATGGCTACACCTTC. This translates into CASSSTTYNYGYTF.

V is TRBV5-4 and J is TRBJ1-5, with 7 nucleotides matching TRBD1. This CDR3 region has 14 residues. J lost 8 bases, V lost 4 bases, and 9 bases had no gene match. Germline-derived CDR1 and CDR2 are SGHNT and YYREEE (reference sequence). The CDR3 is CASSKDRSQEPQHF. Here the CDR3 DNA reads TGTGCCAGCAGCAAGGACAGGTCTCAAGAGCCCCAGCATTTT.

The rearrangement links TRBV6-5 to TRBJ1-5; tentative D call: TRBD1 (5 bases). Germline lookup yields CDR1 MNHEY and CDR2 SVGAGI. There are 13 residues in the CDR3. V lost 5 bases and J lost 6, with 11 bases in between. The CDR3 bases are TGTGCCAGCAGTCGGGGGGGGAGTCAGCCCCAGCATTTT. Protein sequence: CASSRGGSQPQHF.

The chain has TRBV7-3 and TRBJ2-3, with D unresolved. CDR3 length equals 14 residues. V lost 5 bases to trimming and J lost 3 bases, with 12 bases between them. CDR1 is SGHTA, CDR2 FQGTGA, per germline. CDR3 residues: CASSPYSGTDTQYF. DNA of the CDR3: TGTGCCAGCAGCCCCTACTCTGGTACAGATACGCAGTATTTT.

The rearrangement links TRBV5-1 to TRBJ2-1, with 13 bases lining up with TRBD2. The V and J ends lost 6 bases and 5 bases, in that order; junction bases with no gene match: 5. Germline loops: CDR1 SGHRS, CDR2 YFSETQ. The CDR3 runs to 15 residues. CDR3 sequence (DNA): TGCGCCAGCATCCCGGGACTAGCGGGGAACAATGAGCAGTTCTTC. Amino acids: CASIPGLAGNNEQFF.

The chain employs TRBV11-2 and TRBJ1-5; D is unclear. The length of the CDR3 is 14 residues. Germline CDR1 reads SGHAT; CDR2 reads FQNNGV. V lost 1 base to trimming and J lost 1 base, with 5 bases between them. CDR3 sequence: CASSLGSSNQPQHF. The CDR3 bases are TGTGCCAGCAGCTTAGGGTCAAGCAATCAGCCCCAGCATTTT.

The chain links TRBV6-4 to TRBJ1-5; a possible D gene is TRBD1 (5 bases). With 1 base removed from V and 2 bases from J, the gap between germline ends came to 12 bases. In germline, CDR1 is MRHNA, CDR2 SNTAGT. The CDR3 runs 16 residues. CDR3 DNA: TGTGCCAGCAGTGACTTAGGGGAGGCTGGCAATCAGCCCCAGCATTTT. Protein: CASSDLGEAGNQPQHF.

V is TRBV28 and J is TRBJ2-7; TRBD2 aligns across 12 bases. V gave up 8 bases and J gave up 0 bases; unmatched junction bases: 23. The CDR3 runs 21 residues. CDR1 is MDHEN and CDR2 is SYDVKM in the germline V gene. CDR3 loop: CASPPPHRLAGGLRSSYEQYF. Here the CDR3 DNA reads TGTGCCAGCCCGCCCCCCCATCGTCTAGCGGGAGGGCTCCGGAGCTCCTACGAGCAGTACTTC.

The chain combines TRBV5-4 with TRBJ2-1, with a tentative D call TRBD2 (6 bases). This CDR3 has 13 amino acids. V was trimmed by 0 bases and J by 9 bases, leaving 10 bases between them. From germline, CDR1 is SGHNT and CDR2 YYREEE (reference sequence). The CDR3 DNA reads as TGTGCCAGCAGCTTGGTGGAGGGGAGTGAGCAGTTCTTC. Translating gives CASSLVEGSEQFF.

This chain's CDR3 is CASSPSDRVNTEAFF. For the CDR3, the DNA is TGTGCCAGCAGTCCCTCGGACAGGGTCAACACTGAAGCTTTCTTT. The chain has TRBV28 and TRBJ1-1; 8 bases match TRBD1. This CDR3 is built from 15 residues. CDR1 and CDR2 (germline): MDHEN, SYDVKM. Trimming cost V 5 bases and J 2 bases; bases outside gene matches: 7.

This clone was seen more than once but under ten times. CDR3 coding DNA: TGTGCCAGCAGCACCAGGACTAGCGGGGTTAGGGTCGGCTATGAGCAGTTCTTC. This sequence encodes CASSTRTSGVRVGYEQFF. This rearrangement joins TRBV27 to TRBJ2-1; 12 bases agree with TRBD2. The V and J ends lost 6 bases and 8 bases, in that order; junction bases with no gene match: 17. The length of the CDR3 is 18 residues. Germline CDR1 MNHEY, CDR2 SMNVEV (reference sequence).

CDR3 in amino acids: CASSLVDPREKLFF. Here the CDR3 DNA reads TGTGCCAGCAGTTTAGTAGATCCTCGCGAAAAACTGTTTTTT. This chain links TRBV27 with TRBJ1-4; D is unclear. The V end lost 2 bases, the J end lost 8 bases, and 12 bases lay between the germline ends. CDR1 MNHEY and CDR2 SMNVEV come from the germline V gene (reference sequence). This CDR3 has 14 amino acids.

The chain has TRBV2 and TRBJ1-5; 9 bases line up with TRBD1. J gave up 6 bases and V 4 bases, and 7 bases lay outside the gene matches. The CDR3 has 15 residues. Germline CDR1 and CDR2: SNHLY and FYNNEI. The CDR3 DNA reads as TGTGCCAGCAGTGGTGTTACAGGGGGCGGTCAGCCCCAGCATTTT. Amino acids: CASSGVTGGGQPQHF.

The chain recombines TRBV6-1 with TRBJ1-3; D is undetermined. Germline V gene lookup returns CDR1 MNHNS and CDR2 SASEGT. The CDR3 contains 14 residues. Trimming removed 4 bases from V and 0 bases from J, with 7 bases in between. The CDR3 protein is CASSARDSGNTIYF. The DNA for the CDR3 is TGTGCCAGCAGTGCGCGGGACTCTGGAAACACCATATATTTT.

The chain carries TRBV9 and TRBJ2-1; the match to TRBD2 covers 8 bases. J lost 2 bases, V lost 0 bases, and 10 bases had no gene match. The CDR3 spans 18 residues. The germline CDR1 and CDR2 sequences are SGDLS and YYNGEE. The CDR3 sequence is CASSVATSGGWAYNEQFF. Written as DNA, the CDR3 is TGTGCCAGCAGCGTAGCTACCTCGGGAGGGTGGGCCTACAATGAGCAGTTCTTC.

The chain recombines TRBV9 with TRBJ1-4; 7 positions match TRBD1. This CDR3 is built from 16 residues. V lost 4 bases and J lost 3; bases outside the gene matches: 9. Germline-derived CDR1 and CDR2 are SGDLS and YYNGEE. CDR3 DNA sequence: TGTGCCAGCAGCCCCGAAACTGACAGGGCTAATGAAAAACTGTTTTTT. The encoded protein is CASSPETDRANEKLFF.

The chain employs TRBV29-1 and TRBJ2-3; D unresolved. The germline V gene has CDR1 SQVTM and CDR2 ANQGSEA. This CDR3 contains 14 residues. V lost 2 bases and J 4 bases, leaving 13 bases between the germline ends. The DNA for the CDR3 is TGCAGCGTTGAATGGGCAGGTAGTGCAGATACGCAGTATTTT. This gives the protein CSVEWAGSADTQYF.

The CDR3 here is CASSDGWTGLDTIYF. The CDR3 nucleotides read TGTGCCAGCAGCGATGGATGGACAGGGCTTGACACCATATATTTT. This chain links TRBV28 with TRBJ1-3; 8 bases line up with TRBD1. This CDR3 contains 15 residues. Germline V lookup: CDR1 MDHEN, CDR2 SYDVKM. V shed 6 bases and J 8 bases; nucleotides not matched to a gene: 12.

The count of this clone is one. The V gene is TRBV7-3, the J gene TRBJ2-1, with 13 nucleotides matching TRBD2. CDR3 size: 17 residues. V lost 4 bases and J lost 7; bases outside the gene matches: 10. CDR1 SGHTA and CDR2 FQGTGA come from the germline V gene. CDR3 nucleotide sequence: TGTGCCAGCAGCTCTCCTGGACTAGCGGGAGAGAGGAATGAGCAGTTCTTC. This codes for CASSSPGLAGERNEQFF.

J is TRBJ2-5 and V is TRBV5-1; D gene unclear. Germline lookup yields CDR1 SGHRS and CDR2 YFSETQ. Trimming left V 3 bases short and J 3 bases short, with 12 bases between. The CDR3 contains 14 residues. The CDR3 bases are TGCGCCAGCAGCTACTCCCCGAACGAAGAGACCCAGTACTTC. This translates into CASSYSPNEETQYF.

The chain joins TRBV7-2 to TRBJ2-5; tentative D call: TRBD2 (5 bases). Matching the DNA end better, TRBJ2-7 makes the J call doubtful. This CDR3 is 16 amino acids long. Germline V CDR1 and CDR2: SGHTA, FQGNSA. The CDR3 loop is CASSLQRGLAGYEQYF. CDR3 nucleotides: TGTGCCAGCAGCTTGCAGCGTGGGCTAGCAGGCTACGAGCAGTACTTC.

A note on this clone: The same CDR3 can be traced to other DNA sequences in this sample. The chain joins TRBV4-1 to TRBJ2-5, with no clear D. Trimming removed 1 base at V and 5 bases at J, with 8 bases between. The CDR3 sequence is 13 residues long. Germline loops: CDR1 MGHRA, CDR2 YSYEKL. The CDR3 DNA reads as TGCGCCAGCAGCCAAGGGGGATTCGAGACCCAGTACTTC. It is translated as CASSQGGFETQYF.

J is TRBJ2-3 and V is TRBV5-3; D is unresolved. TRBV5-3 is given ORF status, its function remaining uncertain. V shed 6 bases and J shed 0 bases, with 20 bases lying between them. This CDR3 is 17 amino acids long. In DNA, the CDR3 is TGTGCCAGAACCGCCAGGACGGAGAGATCTAGCACAGATACGCAGTATTTT. This encodes CARTARTERSSTDTQYF.

A word on this clone: Other DNA sequences in the same sample also yield this CDR3. The J gene is TRBJ2-1, the V gene TRBV5-1; the D is unclear. CDR1 and CDR2 from the germline V gene are SGHRS and YFSETQ. V shed 0 bases and J shed 4 bases, with 5 bases lying between them. The CDR3 runs to 13 residues. CDR3 nucleotide sequence: TGCGCCAGCAGCTTGGATGGATACAATGAGCAGTTCTTC. This encodes CASSLDGYNEQFF. Full variable domain (missing parts from reference TRBV5-1 and TRBJ2-1): KAGVTQTPRYLIKTRGQQVTLSCSPISGHRSVSWYQQTPGQGLQFLFEYFSETQRNKGNFPGRFSGRQFSNSRSEMNVSTLELGDSALYLCASSLDGYNEQFFGPGTRLTVL.

The chain is built from TRBV7-9 and TRBJ1-3; perhaps TRBD1 as D (5 bases). Between the trimmed V and J ends, which lost 4 bases and 0 bases, there was a span of 16 bases. This CDR3 has 17 residues. Per the germline V gene, CDR1 is SEHNR and CDR2 is FQNEAQ (reference sequence). Here the CDR3 DNA reads TGTGCCAGCAGCTCCCTATATCCGGGGGGCTCTGGAAACACCATATATTTT. Amino acids: CASSSLYPGGSGNTIYF.

About this clone: Other nucleotide sequences in the sample specify the same CDR3. The rearrangement uses TRBV9 and TRBJ2-1; D not certain. Germline V gene sequence: CDR1 SGDLS, CDR2 YYNGEE. This CDR3 spans 14 amino acids. V was cut by 4 bases and J by 0 bases, with 8 bases left in between. CDR3: CASSPASSYNEQFF. As DNA, the CDR3 is TGTGCCAGCAGCCCAGCAAGCTCCTACAATGAGCAGTTCTTC.

J is TRBJ2-5 and V is TRBV6-1, with TRBD2 identical over 9 bases. The germline V gene has CDR1 MNHNS and CDR2 SASEGT. This CDR3 has 16 residues. J was trimmed by 2 bases and V by 2 bases; bases with no gene match: 6. This CDR3 is CASSEHSGSVQETQYF. CDR3 DNA: TGTGCCAGCAGTGAACATAGCGGGAGTGTACAAGAGACCCAGTACTTC.